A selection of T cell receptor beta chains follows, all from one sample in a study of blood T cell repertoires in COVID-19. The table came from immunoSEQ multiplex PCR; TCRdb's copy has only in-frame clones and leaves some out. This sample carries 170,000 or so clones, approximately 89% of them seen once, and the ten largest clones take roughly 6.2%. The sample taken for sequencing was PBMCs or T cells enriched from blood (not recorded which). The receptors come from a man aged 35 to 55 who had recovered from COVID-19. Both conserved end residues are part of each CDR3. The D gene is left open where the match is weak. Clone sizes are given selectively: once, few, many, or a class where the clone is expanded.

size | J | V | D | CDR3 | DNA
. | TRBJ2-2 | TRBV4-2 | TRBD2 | CASSQDGTSANTGELFF | TGTGCCAGCAGCCAGGACGGGACTAGCGCAAACACCGGGGAGCTGTTTTTT
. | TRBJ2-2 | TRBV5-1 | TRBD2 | CASTVTSGTNTGELFF | TGCGCCAGCACCGTGACTAGCGGGACGAACACCGGGGAGCTGTTTTTT
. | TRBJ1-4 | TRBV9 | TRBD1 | CASSVGTGYEKLFF | TGTGCCAGCAGCGTCGGGACAGGGTACGAAAAACTGTTTTTT
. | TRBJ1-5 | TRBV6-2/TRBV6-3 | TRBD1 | CASSRQGDNQPQHF | TGTGCCAGCAGCCGACAGGGGGACAATCAGCCCCAGCATTTT
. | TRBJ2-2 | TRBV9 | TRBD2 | CASSGNLGLAGGPTTGELFF | TGTGCCAGCAGCGGCAATCTTGGACTAGCGGGGGGTCCGACCACCGGGGAGCTGTTTTTT
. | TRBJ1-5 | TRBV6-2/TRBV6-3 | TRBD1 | CASSIRDSLLRPQHF | TGTGCCAGCAGTATCCGGGACAGCCTACTTCGGCCCCAGCATTTT
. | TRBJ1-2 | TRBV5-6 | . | CASSSTGTYGYTF | TGTGCCAGCAGCTCTACAGGGACCTATGGCTACACCTTC
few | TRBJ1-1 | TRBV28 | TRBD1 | CASSSRQGGTEAFF | TGTGCCAGCAGTTCTAGACAGGGGGGTACTGAAGCTTTCTTT
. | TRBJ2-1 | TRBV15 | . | CATSRDPFQARNEQFF | TGTGCCACCAGCAGAGATCCTTTCCAAGCGCGCAATGAGCAGTTCTTC
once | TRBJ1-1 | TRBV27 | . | CASFPPGSNTEAFF | TGTGCCAGCTTTCCGCCAGGGTCGAACACTGAAGCTTTCTTT
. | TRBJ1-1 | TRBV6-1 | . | CASSEGRGKAFF | TGTGCCAGCAGTGAGGGCCGGGGTAAAGCTTTCTTT
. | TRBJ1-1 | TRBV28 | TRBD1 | CASSLPGQGAQDTEAFF | TGTGCCAGCAGTTTGCCGGGACAGGGGGCGCAGGACACTGAAGCTTTCTTT
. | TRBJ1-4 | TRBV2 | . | CASSDRGTTNEKLFF | TGTGCCAGCAGTGACAGGGGCACAACTAATGAAAAACTGTTTTTT
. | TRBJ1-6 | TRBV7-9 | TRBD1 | CASSSTGGEWNSPLHF | TGTGCCAGCAGTTCCACAGGGGGCGAGTGGAATTCACCCCTCCACTTT
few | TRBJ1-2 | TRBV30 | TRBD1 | CAWSPHNRGPTYGYTF | TGTGCCTGGAGTCCACACAACAGGGGCCCAACTTATGGCTACACCTTC
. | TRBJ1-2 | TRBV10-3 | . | CAISVLFGEDYGYTF | TGTGCCATCAGTGTTCTCTTCGGGGAGGACTATGGCTACACCTTC
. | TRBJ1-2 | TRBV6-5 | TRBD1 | CAGQGADIDGYTF | TGTGCCGGACAGGGGGCGGATATCGATGGCTACACCTTC
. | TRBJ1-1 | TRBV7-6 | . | CASSLIGRGANTEAFF | TGTGCCAGCAGCTTAATAGGGAGGGGCGCGAACACTGAAGCTTTCTTT
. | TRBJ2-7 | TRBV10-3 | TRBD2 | CAIRGAGGGEQYF | TGTGCCATCAGGGGGGCGGGAGGAGGCGAGCAGTACTTC
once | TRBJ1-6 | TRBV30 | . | CAWSGRQRYNSPLHF | TGTGCCTGGAGTGGGCGACAGCGTTATAATTCACCCCTCCACTTT
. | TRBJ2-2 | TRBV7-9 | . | CASSPSGTNTGELFF | TGTGCCAGCAGCCCCTCGGGGACGAACACCGGGGAGCTGTTTTTT
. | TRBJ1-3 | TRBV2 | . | CASSPYRTASGNTIYF | TGTGCCAGCAGTCCATACAGGACAGCCTCTGGAAACACCATATATTTT
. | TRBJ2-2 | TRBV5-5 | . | CASSLTPFANTGELFF | TGTGCCAGCAGCTTAACACCGTTCGCGAACACCGGGGAGCTGTTTTTT
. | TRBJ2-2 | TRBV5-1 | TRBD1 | CASSWVTGTNTGELFF | TGCGCCAGCAGCTGGGTGACAGGGACGAACACCGGGGAGCTGTTTTTT